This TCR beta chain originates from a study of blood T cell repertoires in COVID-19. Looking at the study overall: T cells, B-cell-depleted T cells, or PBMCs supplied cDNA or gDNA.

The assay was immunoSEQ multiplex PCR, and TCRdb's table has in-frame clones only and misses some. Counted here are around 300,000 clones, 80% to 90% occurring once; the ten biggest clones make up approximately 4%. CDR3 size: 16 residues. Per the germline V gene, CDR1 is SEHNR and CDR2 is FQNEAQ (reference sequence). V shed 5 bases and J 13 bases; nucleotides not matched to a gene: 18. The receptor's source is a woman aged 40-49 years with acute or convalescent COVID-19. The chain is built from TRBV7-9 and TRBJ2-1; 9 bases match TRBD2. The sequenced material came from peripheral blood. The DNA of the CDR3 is TGTGCCAGCAGCCCCTACCCTAGCGGGGCCGGCACCGCTCAGTTCTTC. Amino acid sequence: CASSPYPSGAGTAQFF.